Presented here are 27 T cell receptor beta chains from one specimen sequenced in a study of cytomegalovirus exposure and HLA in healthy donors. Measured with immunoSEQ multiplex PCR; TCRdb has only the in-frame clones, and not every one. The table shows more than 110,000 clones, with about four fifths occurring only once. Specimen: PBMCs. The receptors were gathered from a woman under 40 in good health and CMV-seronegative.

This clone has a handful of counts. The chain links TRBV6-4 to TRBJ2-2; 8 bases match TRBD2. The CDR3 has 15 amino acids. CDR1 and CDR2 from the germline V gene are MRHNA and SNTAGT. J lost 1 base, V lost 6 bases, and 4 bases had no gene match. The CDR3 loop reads CASSNSGENTGELFF. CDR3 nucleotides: TGTGCCAGCAGCAATAGCGGGGAGAACACCGGGGAGCTGTTTTTT.

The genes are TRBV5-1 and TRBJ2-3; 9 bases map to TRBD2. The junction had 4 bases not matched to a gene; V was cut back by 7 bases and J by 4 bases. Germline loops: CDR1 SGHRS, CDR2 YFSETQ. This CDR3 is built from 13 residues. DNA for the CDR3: TGCGCCAGCGCGACTAGCGGCTCAGATACGCAGTATTTT. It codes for CASATSGSDTQYF.

The chain's CDR3 is CASGRYSGANVLTF. CDR3 DNA sequence: TGTGCCAGCGGGAGGTATTCTGGGGCCAACGTCCTGACTTTC. The V call is TRBV7-9, the J call TRBJ2-6; tentatively, D is TRBD2 (6 bases). Germline V gene data show CDR1 as SEHNR and CDR2 as FQNEAQ (reference sequence). Between the trimmed V and J ends, which lost 8 bases and 1 base, there was a span of 9 bases. The CDR3 is 14 amino acids.

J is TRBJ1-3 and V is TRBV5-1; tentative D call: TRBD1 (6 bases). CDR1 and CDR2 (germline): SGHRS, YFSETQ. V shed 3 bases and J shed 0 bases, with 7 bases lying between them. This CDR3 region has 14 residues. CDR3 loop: CASSWDNSGNTIYF. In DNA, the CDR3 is TGCGCCAGCAGCTGGGACAACTCTGGAAACACCATATATTTT.

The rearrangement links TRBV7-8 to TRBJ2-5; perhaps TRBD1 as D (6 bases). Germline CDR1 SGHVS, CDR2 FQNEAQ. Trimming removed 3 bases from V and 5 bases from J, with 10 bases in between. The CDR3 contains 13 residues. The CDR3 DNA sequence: TGTGCCAGCAGCTTGGGGGCGCGGGAGACCCAGTACTTC. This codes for CASSLGARETQYF.

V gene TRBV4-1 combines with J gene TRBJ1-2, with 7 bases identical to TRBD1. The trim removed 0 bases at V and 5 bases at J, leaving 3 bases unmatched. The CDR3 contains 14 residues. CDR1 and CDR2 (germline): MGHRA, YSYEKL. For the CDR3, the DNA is TGCGCCAGCAGCCAAGATGGGACAGAATATGGCTACACCTTC. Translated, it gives CASSQDGTEYGYTF.

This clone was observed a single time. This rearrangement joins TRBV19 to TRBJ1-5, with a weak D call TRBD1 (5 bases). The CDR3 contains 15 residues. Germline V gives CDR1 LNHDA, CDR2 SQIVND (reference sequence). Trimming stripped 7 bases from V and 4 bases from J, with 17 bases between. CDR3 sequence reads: CASTHGRGFNQPQHF. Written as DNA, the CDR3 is TGTGCCAGTACCCATGGGAGGGGTTTTAATCAGCCCCAGCATTTT.

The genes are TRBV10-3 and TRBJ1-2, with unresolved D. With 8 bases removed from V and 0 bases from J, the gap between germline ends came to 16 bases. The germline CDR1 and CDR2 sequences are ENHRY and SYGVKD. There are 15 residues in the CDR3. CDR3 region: CAIRRGTNTNYGYTF. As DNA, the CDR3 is TGTGCCATCCGTCGGGGAACTAACACTAACTATGGCTACACCTTC.

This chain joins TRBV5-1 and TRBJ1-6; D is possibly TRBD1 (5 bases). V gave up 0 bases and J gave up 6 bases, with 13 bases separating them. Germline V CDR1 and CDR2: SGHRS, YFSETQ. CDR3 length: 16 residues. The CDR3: CASSLGRASLNSPLHF. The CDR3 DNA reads TGCGCCAGCAGCTTGGGCAGGGCCAGCCTTAATTCACCCCTCCACTTT.

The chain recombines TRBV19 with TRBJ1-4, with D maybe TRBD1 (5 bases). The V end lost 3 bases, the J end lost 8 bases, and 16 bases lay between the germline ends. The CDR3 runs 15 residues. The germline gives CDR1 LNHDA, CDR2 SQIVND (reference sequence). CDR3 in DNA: TGTGCCAGTAGTATGAGTGGGCAGGGTAACGAAAAACTGTTTTTT. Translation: CASSMSGQGNEKLFF.

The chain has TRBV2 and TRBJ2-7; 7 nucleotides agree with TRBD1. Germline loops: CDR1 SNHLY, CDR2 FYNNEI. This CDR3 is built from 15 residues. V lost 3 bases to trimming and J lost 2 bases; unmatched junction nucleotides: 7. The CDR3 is CASSDTRRGTYEQYF. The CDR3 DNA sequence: TGTGCCAGCAGTGATACACGCAGGGGGACCTACGAGCAGTACTTC.

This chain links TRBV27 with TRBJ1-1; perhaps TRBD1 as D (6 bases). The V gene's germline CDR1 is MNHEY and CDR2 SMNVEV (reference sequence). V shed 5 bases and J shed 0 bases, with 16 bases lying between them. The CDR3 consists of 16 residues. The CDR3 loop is CASSRRYRAVNTEAFF. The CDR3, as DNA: TGTGCCAGCAGTCGAAGGTACAGGGCCGTGAACACTGAAGCTTTCTTT.

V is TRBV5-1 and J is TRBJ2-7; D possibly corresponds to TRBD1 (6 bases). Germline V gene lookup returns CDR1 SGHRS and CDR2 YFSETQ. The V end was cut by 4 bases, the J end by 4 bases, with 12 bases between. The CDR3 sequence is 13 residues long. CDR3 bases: TGCGCCAGCAGCCCCGGACAGAGATACGAGCAGTACTTC. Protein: CASSPGQRYEQYF.

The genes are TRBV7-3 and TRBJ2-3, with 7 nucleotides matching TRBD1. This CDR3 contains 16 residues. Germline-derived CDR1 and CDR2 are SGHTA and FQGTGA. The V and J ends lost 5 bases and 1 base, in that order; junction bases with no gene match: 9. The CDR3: CASSKVTGFGTDTQYF. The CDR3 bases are TGTGCCAGCAGCAAAGTGACAGGGTTTGGCACAGATACGCAGTATTTT.

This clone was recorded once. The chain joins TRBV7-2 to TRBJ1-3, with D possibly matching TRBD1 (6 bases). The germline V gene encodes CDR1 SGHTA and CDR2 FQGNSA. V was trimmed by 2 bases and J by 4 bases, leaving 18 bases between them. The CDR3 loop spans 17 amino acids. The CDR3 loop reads CASSLSFGGATGNTIYF. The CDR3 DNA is TGTGCCAGCAGCTTAAGTTTTGGGGGGGCGACCGGAAACACCATATATTTT.

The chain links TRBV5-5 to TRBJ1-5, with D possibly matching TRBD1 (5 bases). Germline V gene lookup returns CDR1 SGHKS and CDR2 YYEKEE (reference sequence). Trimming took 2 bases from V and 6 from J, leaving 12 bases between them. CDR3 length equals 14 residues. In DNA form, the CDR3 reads TGTGCCAGCAGCTTATTTCACGGGGGTCAGCCCCAGCATTTT. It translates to CASSLFHGGQPQHF.

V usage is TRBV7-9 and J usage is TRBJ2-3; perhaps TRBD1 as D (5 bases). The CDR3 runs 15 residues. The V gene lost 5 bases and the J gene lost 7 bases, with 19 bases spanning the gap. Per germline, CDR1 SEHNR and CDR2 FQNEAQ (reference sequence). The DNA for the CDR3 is TGTGCCAGCAGCGGGGCTTGGGCAATCGTTCATACGCAGTATTTT. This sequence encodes CASSGAWAIVHTQYF.

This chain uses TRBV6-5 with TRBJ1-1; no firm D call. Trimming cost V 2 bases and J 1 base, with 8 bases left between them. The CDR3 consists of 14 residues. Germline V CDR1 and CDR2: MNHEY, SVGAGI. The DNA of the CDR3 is TGTGCCAGCAGTTACGTTTACACGAACACTGAAGCTTTCTTT. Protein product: CASSYVYTNTEAFF.

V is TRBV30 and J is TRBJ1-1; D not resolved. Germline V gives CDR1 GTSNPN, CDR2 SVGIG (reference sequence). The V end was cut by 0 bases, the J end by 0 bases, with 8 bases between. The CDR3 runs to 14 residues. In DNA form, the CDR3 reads TGTGCCTGGAGTGTAGCCTCTCTGAACACTGAAGCTTTCTTT. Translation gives CAWSVASLNTEAFF. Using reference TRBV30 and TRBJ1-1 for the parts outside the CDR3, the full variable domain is SQTIHQWPATLVQPVGSPLSLECTVEGTSNPNLYWYRQAAGRGLQLLFYSVGIGQISSEVPQNLSASRPQDRQFILSSKKLLLSDSGFYLCAWSVASLNTEAFFGQGTRLTVV.

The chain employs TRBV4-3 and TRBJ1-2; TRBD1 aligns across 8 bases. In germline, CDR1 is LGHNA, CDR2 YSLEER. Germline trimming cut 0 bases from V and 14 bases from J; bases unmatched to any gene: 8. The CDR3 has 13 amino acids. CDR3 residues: CASSQDLRTGRTF. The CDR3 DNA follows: TGCGCCAGCAGCCAAGATCTGAGGACAGGGAGAACCTTC.

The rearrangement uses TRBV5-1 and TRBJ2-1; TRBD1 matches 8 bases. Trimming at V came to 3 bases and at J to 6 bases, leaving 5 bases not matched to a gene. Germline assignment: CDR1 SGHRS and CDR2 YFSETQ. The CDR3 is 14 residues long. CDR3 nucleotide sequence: TGCGCCAGCAGCTCCCAGGGGGCGGGCAATGAGCAGTTCTTC. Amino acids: CASSSQGAGNEQFF. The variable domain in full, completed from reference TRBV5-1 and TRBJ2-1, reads KAGVTQTPRYLIKTRGQQVTLSCSPISGHRSVSWYQQTPGQGLQFLFEYFSETQRNKGNFPGRFSGRQFSNSRSEMNVSTLELGDSALYLCASSSQGAGNEQFFGPGTRLTVL.

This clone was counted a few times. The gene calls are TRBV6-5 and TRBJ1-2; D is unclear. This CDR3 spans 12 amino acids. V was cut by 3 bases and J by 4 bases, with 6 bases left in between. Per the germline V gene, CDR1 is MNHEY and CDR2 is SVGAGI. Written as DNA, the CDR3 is TGTGCCAGCAGTTATGGCGGCTATGGCTACACCTTC. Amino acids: CASSYGGYGYTF.

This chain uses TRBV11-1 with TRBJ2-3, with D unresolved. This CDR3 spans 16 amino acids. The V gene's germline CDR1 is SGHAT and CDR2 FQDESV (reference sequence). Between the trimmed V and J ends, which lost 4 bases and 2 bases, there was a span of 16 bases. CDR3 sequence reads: CASSWSRDPLTDTQYF. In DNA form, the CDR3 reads TGTGCCAGCAGCTGGAGCAGAGACCCCCTCACAGATACGCAGTATTTT.

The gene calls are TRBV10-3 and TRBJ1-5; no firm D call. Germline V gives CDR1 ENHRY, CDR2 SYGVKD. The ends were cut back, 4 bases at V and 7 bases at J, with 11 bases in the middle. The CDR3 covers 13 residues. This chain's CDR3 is CAISGGSIQPQHF. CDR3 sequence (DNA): TGTGCCATCAGTGGAGGCAGTATCCAGCCCCAGCATTTT.

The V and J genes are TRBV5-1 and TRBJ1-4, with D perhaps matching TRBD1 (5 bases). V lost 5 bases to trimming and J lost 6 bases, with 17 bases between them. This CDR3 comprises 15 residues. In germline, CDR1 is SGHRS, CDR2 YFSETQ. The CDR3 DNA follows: TGCGCCAGCAGGATATCCGGGGGATCTTATGAAAAACTGTTTTTT. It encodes CASRISGGSYEKLFF.

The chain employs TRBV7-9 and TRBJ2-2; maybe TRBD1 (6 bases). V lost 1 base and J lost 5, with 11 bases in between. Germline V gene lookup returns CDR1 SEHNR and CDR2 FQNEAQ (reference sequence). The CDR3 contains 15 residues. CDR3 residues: CASSLGDRWTGELFF. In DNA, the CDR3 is TGTGCCAGCAGCTTAGGAGACAGGTGGACCGGGGAGCTGTTTTTT.

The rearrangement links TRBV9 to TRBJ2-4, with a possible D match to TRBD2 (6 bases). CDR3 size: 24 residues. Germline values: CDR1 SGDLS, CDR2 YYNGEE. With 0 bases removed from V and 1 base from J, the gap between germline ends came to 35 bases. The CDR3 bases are TGTGCCAGCAGCGTAGTAATACCGGGGGTTTGGGACCGTCCCTCTACGGAGGCCAAAAACATTCAGTACTTC. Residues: CASSVVIPGVWDRPSTEAKNIQYF.